This is a list of T cell receptor beta chains from one sample in a study of T cells in Graves' hyperthyroidism and ophthalmopathy. TCRdb fed the multiplex PCR reads into MiXCR, producing one record per CDR3 protein. The sample includes some 600,000 distinct CDR3 sequences, approximately 14% of them seen just once. The specimen sequenced was blood. These receptor sequences come from a woman under 40 with Graves' hyperthyroidism that later progressed to Graves' ophthalmopathy. Each CDR3 is given with its conserved first and last residue. The D gene is left open where the match is weak. A row's size may be missing; if present it is once, few, many or a size class.

>TRBV30|TRBJ1-4|TRBD1|many
CAWSGQGREKLFF
TGTGCCTGGAGCGGACAGGGACGTGAAAAACTGTTTTTT
>TRBV19|TRBJ1-5|.|many
CASTVEGDHSNQPQHF
TGTGCCAGTACGGTAGAGGGGGACCATAGCAATCAGCCCCAGCATTTT
>TRBV27|TRBJ2-7|TRBD1|.
CASSLEDPRTGGSHEQYF
TGTGCCAGCAGTCTGGAGGACCCGCGGACAGGGGGCAGCCACGAGCAGTACTTC
>TRBV6-2/TRBV6-3|TRBJ1-2|TRBD1|.
CASSYNRGPNYGYTF
TGTGCCAGCAGTTACAACAGGGGGCCTAACTATGGCTACACCTTC
>TRBV12-3/TRBV12-4|TRBJ2-7|TRBD2|many
CASSLRLAGREQYF
TGTGCCAGCAGTCTACGACTAGCGGGACGCGAGCAGTACTTC
>TRBV12-3/TRBV12-4|TRBJ1-2|.|many
CASSVRGNYGYTF
TGTGCCAGCAGTGTACGGGGGAACTATGGCTACACCTTC
>TRBV9|TRBJ2-7|.|.
CASSVGSGFHEQYF
TGTGCCAGCAGCGTAGGGTCGGGGTTTCACGAGCAGTACTTC
>TRBV6-2/TRBV6-3|TRBJ2-2|TRBD1|.
CASGRDRFSRTGELFF
TGTGCCAGCGGCCGGGACAGATTTTCAAGGACCGGGGAGCTGTTTTTT
>TRBV6-2/TRBV6-3|TRBJ2-1|.|many
CASSSYDEQFF
TGTGCCAGCAGTTCCTACGATGAGCAGTTCTTC
>TRBV30|TRBJ1-1|.|many
CAWAQGRVNTEAFF
TGTGCCTGGGCACAGGGACGGGTGAACACTGAAGCTTTCTTT
>TRBV7-9|TRBJ2-1|TRBD2|many
CASSSQGGSNEQFF
TGTGCCAGCAGCTCCCAGGGCGGGAGCAATGAGCAGTTCTTC
>TRBV12-3/TRBV12-4|TRBJ1-6|TRBD1|many
CASSLDGQGISPLHF
TGTGCCAGCAGTTTAGACGGACAGGGGATCTCACCCCTCCACTTT
>TRBV11-3|TRBJ1-1|.|many
CASRRGPARPGTEAFF
TGTGCCAGCAGGAGGGGTCCCGCCCGACCGGGCACTGAAGCTTTCTTT
>TRBV5-1|TRBJ2-1|TRBD2|many
CASSPKGWGLAGYNEQFF
TGCGCCAGCAGCCCGAAGGGCTGGGGACTAGCGGGATACAATGAGCAGTTCTTC
>TRBV20-1|TRBJ1-4|.|many
CSAPKGKGEKLFF
TGCAGTGCCCCGAAGGGGAAAGGTGAAAAACTGTTTTTT
>TRBV5-6|TRBJ1-3|.|.
CASSFSGFLSQRNTIYF
TGTGCCAGCAGCTTTTCCGGGTTCCTCTCTCAAAGAAACACCATATATTTT
>TRBV12-3/TRBV12-4|TRBJ1-4|.|many
CASSFRQTNEKLFF
TGTGCCAGCAGTTTTCGGCAGACTAATGAAAAACTGTTTTTT
>TRBV11-2|TRBJ2-4|.|many
CASSLVMENIQYF
TGTGCCAGCAGCTTAGTTATGGAAAACATTCAGTACTTC